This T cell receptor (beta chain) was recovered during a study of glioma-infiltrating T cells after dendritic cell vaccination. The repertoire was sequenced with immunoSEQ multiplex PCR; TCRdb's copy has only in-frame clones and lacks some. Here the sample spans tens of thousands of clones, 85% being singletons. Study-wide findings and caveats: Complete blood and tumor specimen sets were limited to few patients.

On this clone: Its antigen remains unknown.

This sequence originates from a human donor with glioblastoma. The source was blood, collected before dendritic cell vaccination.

The CDR3 loop reads CASRSTGATYEQYF. The CDR3 DNA reads as TGTGCCAGCAGGTCGACAGGGGCCACCTACGAGCAGTACTTC. V is TRBV6-6 and J is TRBJ2-7; TRBD1 agrees at 8 bases. Germline values: CDR1 MNHNY, CDR2 SVGAGI (reference sequence). V lost 6 bases, J lost 2 bases, and 6 bases stayed unmatched. This CDR3 spans 14 amino acids.